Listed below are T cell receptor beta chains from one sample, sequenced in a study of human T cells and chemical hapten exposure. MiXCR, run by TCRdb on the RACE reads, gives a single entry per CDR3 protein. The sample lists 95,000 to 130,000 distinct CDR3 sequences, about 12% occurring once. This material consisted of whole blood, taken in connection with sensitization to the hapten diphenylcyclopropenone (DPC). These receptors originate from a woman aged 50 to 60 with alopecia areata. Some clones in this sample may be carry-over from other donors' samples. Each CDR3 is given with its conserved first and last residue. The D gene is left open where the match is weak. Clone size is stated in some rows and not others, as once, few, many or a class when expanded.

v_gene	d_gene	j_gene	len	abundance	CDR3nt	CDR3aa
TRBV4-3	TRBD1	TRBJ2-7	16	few	TGCGCCAGCAGCCAAGTTTGGGGACAGGACACCTACGAGCAGTACTTC	CASSQVWGQDTYEQYF
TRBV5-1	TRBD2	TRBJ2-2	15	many	TGCGCCAGCAGCGCAGCGGGAGCGAACACCGGGGAGCTGTTTTTT	CASSAAGANTGELFF
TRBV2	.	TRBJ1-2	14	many	TGTGCCAGCAGCCCCGGAGGGGGGCGGGCTGGCTACACCTTC	CASSPGGGRAGYTF
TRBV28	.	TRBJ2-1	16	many	TGTGCCAGCAGAAAGGACAGCCCTGTCCCCTACAATGAGCAGTTCTTC	CASRKDSPVPYNEQFF
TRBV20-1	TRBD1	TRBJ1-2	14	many	TGCAGTGCTAGCGACAGGGGGCGCAACTATGGCTACACCTTC	CSASDRGRNYGYTF
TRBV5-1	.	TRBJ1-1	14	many	TGCGCCAGCAGCTTCTCATACGAGAGCACTGAAGCTTTCTTT	CASSFSYESTEAFF
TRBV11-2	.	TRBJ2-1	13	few	TGTGCCAGCAGTTCCAGGGGTTACAATGAGCAGTTCTTC	CASSSRGYNEQFF
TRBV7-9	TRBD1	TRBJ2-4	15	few	TGTGCCAGCAGCTTAGGTCCGGACAGGGGAAACACTCAGTACTTC	CASSLGPDRGNTQYF
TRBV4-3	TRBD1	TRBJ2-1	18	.	TGCGCCAGCAGCCAAGATGCCCTGACAGGGGGAAGCTACAATGAGCAGTTCTTC	CASSQDALTGGSYNEQFF
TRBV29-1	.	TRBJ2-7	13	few	TGCAGCGTTCGGGAACGAGTCTCCTACGAGCAGTACTTC	CSVRERVSYEQYF
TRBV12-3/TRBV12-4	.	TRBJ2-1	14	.	TGTGCCAGCAGTGATGAGATACAGGGCAATGAGCAGTTCTTC	CASSDEIQGNEQFF
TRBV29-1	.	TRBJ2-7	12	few	TGCAGCGCCGAGATAGGGGCTTACGAGCAGTACTTC	CSAEIGAYEQYF
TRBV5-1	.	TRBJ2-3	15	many	TGCGCCAGCAGCTTGGTGGAGGCGTCCCCCAATACGCAGTATTTT	CASSLVEASPNTQYF
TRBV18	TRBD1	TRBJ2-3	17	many	TGTGCCAGCTCACCACAGGCACCGGGACAGGGCACAGATACGCAGTATTTT	CASSPQAPGQGTDTQYF
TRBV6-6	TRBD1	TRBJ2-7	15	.	TGTGCCATATCTCAGAACCGGGACAGGGGCCACGAGCAGTACTTC	CAISQNRDRGHEQYF
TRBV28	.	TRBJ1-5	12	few	TGTGCCAGCAGTACAGGATTGCAGCCCCAGCATTTT	CASSTGLQPQHF
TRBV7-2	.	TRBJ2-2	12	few	TGTGCCAGCAGCTTAGGACGCGGGGAGCTGTTTTTT	CASSLGRGELFF
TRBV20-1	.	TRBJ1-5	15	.	TGCAGTGCTAGAGATTTCCAGGGAAGGAATCAGCCCCAGCATTTT	CSARDFQGRNQPQHF
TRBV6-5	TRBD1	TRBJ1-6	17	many	TGTGCCAGCAGGTCTGGACAGGACTACCTAAGAAGGTCACCCCTCCACTTT	CASRSGQDYLRRSPLHF
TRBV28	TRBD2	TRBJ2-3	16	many	TGTGCCAGCAGTGTAGCGGGAGGGACCTCCGGGTATACGCAGTATTTT	CASSVAGGTSGYTQYF
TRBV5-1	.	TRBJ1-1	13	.	TGCGCCAGCAGCTTGGCCCCACAGGGTCAAGCTTTCTTT	CASSLAPQGQAFF
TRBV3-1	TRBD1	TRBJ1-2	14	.	TGTGCCAGCAGCCAAGGGGACAGGGGCTATGGCTACACCTTC	CASSQGDRGYGYTF
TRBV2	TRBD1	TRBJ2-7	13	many	TGTGCCAGCAGGGACAGGGGAGTAGGCGAGCAGTACTTC	CASRDRGVGEQYF
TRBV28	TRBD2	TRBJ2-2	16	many	TGTGCCAGCAGTTTAGTTGCGGGGGGCGACACCGGGGAGCTGTTTTTT	CASSLVAGGDTGELFF
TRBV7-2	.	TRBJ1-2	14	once	TGTGCCAGCAGCCCAAGCCGGGGCAACTATGGCTACACCTTC	CASSPSRGNYGYTF
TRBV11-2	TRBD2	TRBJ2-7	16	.	TGTGCCAGCAGCTCTGGTCGGACTAGCGGGGGTAACGAGCAGTACTTC	CASSSGRTSGGNEQYF
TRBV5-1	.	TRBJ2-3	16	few	TGCGCCAGCAGCTTGGGGGGACATACGCGTTTAGATACGCAGTATTTT	CASSLGGHTRLDTQYF
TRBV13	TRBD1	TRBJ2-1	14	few	TGTGCCAGCAGCTTAGAACAGGGGGACAATGAGCAGTTCTTC	CASSLEQGDNEQFF